This T cell receptor (beta chain) was identified during a study of T cell responses to AZD1222 COVID-19 vaccine. Data came from immunoSEQ multiplex PCR; TCRdb stores just in-frame clones and leaves some out. The repertoire has 95,000 to 150,000 clones, around 92% of them found once; the top ten carry 7.9%. The V end was cut by 1 base, the J end by 3 bases, with 16 bases between. Germline lookup yields CDR1 LGHNA and CDR2 YNFKEQ. The CDR3 consists of 16 residues. The chain is built from TRBV4-2 and TRBJ2-7; D gene unclear. The sequencing here drew on peripheral blood, taken 28 days after the second AZD1222 dose. This receptor was taken from an adult who received the AZD1222 COVID-19 vaccine. CDR3 DNA: TGTGCCAGCAGCCAAGGAACCAGCTCTGGGCACTACGAGCAGTACTTC. This gives the protein CASSQGTSSGHYEQYF.